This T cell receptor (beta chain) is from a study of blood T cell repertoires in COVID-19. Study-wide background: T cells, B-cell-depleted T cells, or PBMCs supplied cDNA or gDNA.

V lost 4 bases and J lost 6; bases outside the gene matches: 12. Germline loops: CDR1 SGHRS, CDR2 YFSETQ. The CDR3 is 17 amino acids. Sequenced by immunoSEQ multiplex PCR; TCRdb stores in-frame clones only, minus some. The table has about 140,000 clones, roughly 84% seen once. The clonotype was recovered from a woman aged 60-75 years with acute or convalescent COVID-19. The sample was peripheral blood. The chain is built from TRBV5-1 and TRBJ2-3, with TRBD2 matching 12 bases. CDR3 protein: CASSTGLAGSRGDTQYF. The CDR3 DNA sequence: TGCGCCAGCAGCACCGGACTAGCGGGGTCCCGCGGGGATACGCAGTATTTT.